The 30 T cell receptor beta chains listed next were all sequenced from one sample in a study of stem cell transplantation in POMP-related autoinflammatory disease. The protocol was immunoSEQ multiplex PCR, while the TCRdb copy is restricted to in-frame clones and leaves out a portion. Of over 2,000 clones in the sample, 87% were seen once. The starting material was Tregs from PBMCs, obtained after stem cell transplantation. These receptors originate from a human patient with POMP-related autoinflammation and immune dysregulation (PRAID). Among the T cells, some may be from the graft donor.

The chain employs TRBV7-8 and TRBJ1-5; D ambiguous. CDR1 SGHVS and CDR2 FQNEAQ come from the germline V gene. V lost 5 bases to trimming and J lost 0 bases, with 11 bases between them. There are 15 residues in the CDR3. In DNA form, the CDR3 reads TGTGCCAGCAGCATGCAACAGCATAGCAATCAGCCCCAGCATTTT. It translates to CASSMQQHSNQPQHF.

The CDR3 DNA follows: TGTGCCAGCAGCTCACACTTGGGGGCGGGGGAGCAGTACTTC. Translating gives CASSSHLGAGEQYF. The V gene is TRBV7-8, the J gene TRBJ2-7, with D tentatively TRBD1 or TRBD2 (6 bases each). The CDR3 has 14 amino acids. In germline, CDR1 is SGHVS, CDR2 FQNEAQ. Trimming took 4 bases from V and 7 from J, leaving 17 bases between them.

The rearrangement uses TRBV5-5 and TRBJ1-2; weak D call: TRBD1 (5 bases). CDR1 and CDR2 (germline): SGHKS, YYEKEE (reference sequence). The ends were cut back, 3 bases at V and 3 bases at J, with 6 bases in the middle. The CDR3 loop spans 12 amino acids. The CDR3 sequence: CASSWDDYGYTF. In nucleotides, the CDR3 is TGTGCCAGCAGCTGGGACGACTATGGCTACACCTTC.

This chain uses TRBV19 with TRBJ1-4; the match to TRBD1 covers 9 bases. V lost 7 bases and J lost 5; bases outside the gene matches: 14. Per germline, CDR1 LNHDA and CDR2 SQIVND (reference sequence). This CDR3 is built from 17 residues. The CDR3 DNA reads TGTGCCAGTACCACATCGTTCGGGACAGGGACAAATGAAAAACTGTTTTTT. Translation gives CASTTSFGTGTNEKLFF.

The chain has TRBV9 and TRBJ1-5; D perhaps matches TRBD1 (5 bases). Germline V gene lookup returns CDR1 SGDLS and CDR2 YYNGEE. The V end was cut by 5 bases, the J end by 4 bases, with 13 bases between. The CDR3 totals 14 residues. CDR3 sequence reads: CASSRGTNNQPQHF. CDR3 nucleotides: TGTGCCAGCAGTAGGGGTACCAATAATCAGCCCCAGCATTTT.

The chain is built from TRBV27 and TRBJ2-3; D possibly matches TRBD1 or TRBD2 (5 bases each). The V end was cut by 5 bases, the J end by 2 bases, with 14 bases between. Looked up from germline, CDR1 is MNHEY and CDR2 is SMNVEV (reference sequence). The CDR3 is 15 amino acids. The CDR3 DNA reads TGTGCCAGCAGTGAGGGGCCAACCTCCACAGATACGCAGTATTTT. Its protein is CASSEGPTSTDTQYF.

This clone was picked up a small number of times. The V call is TRBV4-1, the J call TRBJ1-3; TRBD1 aligns across 8 bases. The CDR3 spans 18 residues. After removal of 5 bases from V and 0 bases from J, the junction contained 12 bases not matched to a gene. CDR1 and CDR2 from the germline V gene are MGHRA and YSYEKL. This chain's CDR3 is CASSFRDRSLNSGNTIYF. The CDR3 region has the DNA TGCGCCAGCAGCTTCCGGGACAGGTCCCTGAACTCTGGAAACACCATATATTTT.

The rearrangement uses TRBV28 and TRBJ1-4; perhaps TRBD1 as D (6 bases). V dropped 6 bases and J dropped 3 bases, with 20 bases sitting between them. CDR3 length: 17 amino acids. Germline values: CDR1 MDHEN, CDR2 SYDVKM. The CDR3 coding sequence is TGTGCCAGCAGCCCAAAGGGCAGGGGATGGGCTAATGAAAAACTGTTTTTT. It codes for CASSPKGRGWANEKLFF.

The gene calls are TRBV10-3 and TRBJ1-4; a weak D match, TRBD1 (5 bases). The CDR3 extends over 14 amino acids. The germline V gene encodes CDR1 ENHRY and CDR2 SYGVKD. V lost 6 bases, J lost 7 bases, and 15 bases lay in between. CDR3 sequence reads: CAISLGPGREKLFF. CDR3 in DNA: TGTGCCATCAGCCTGGGACCCGGACGTGAAAAACTGTTTTTT.

This chain links TRBV28 with TRBJ2-3, with a possible D match to TRBD1 (6 bases). The germline V gene has CDR1 MDHEN and CDR2 SYDVKM. The CDR3 is 16 amino acids. V was cut by 2 bases and J by 4 bases, with 16 bases left in between. The chain's CDR3 is CASSLSAGKGADTQYF. The CDR3 region has the DNA TGTGCCAGCAGTTTAAGTGCAGGAAAGGGGGCAGATACGCAGTATTTT.

This clone has more than one count but fewer than ten. The chain links TRBV5-1 to TRBJ2-1, with TRBD2 matching over 12 bases. Germline CDR1 is SGHRS and CDR2 is YFSETQ. V shed 6 bases and J 8 bases; nucleotides not matched to a gene: 9. The CDR3 consists of 15 residues. The CDR3 reads CASTFPTSGSHEQFF. CDR3 nucleotides: TGCGCCAGCACGTTCCCGACTAGCGGGAGCCATGAGCAGTTCTTC.

The chain couples TRBV28 to TRBJ2-4, with D possibly matching TRBD2 (5 bases). Trimming shortened V by 6 bases and J by 1 base, and 13 bases separated the two germline ends. CDR1 and CDR2 (germline): MDHEN, SYDVKM. The CDR3 is 15 residues long. CDR3 region: CASSNSGWAKNIQYF. DNA for the CDR3: TGTGCCAGCAGCAACTCGGGATGGGCCAAAAACATTCAGTACTTC.

V usage is TRBV4-1 and J usage is TRBJ2-7, with 10 bases identical to TRBD1. J gave up 3 bases and V 3 bases, and 8 bases lay outside the gene matches. The CDR3 length is 16 residues. Germline assignment: CDR1 MGHRA and CDR2 YSYEKL. CDR3 in DNA: TGCGCCAGCAGCCACCCTCTTGGACAGGGGGGCTACGAGCAGTACTTC. Amino acids: CASSHPLGQGGYEQYF.

V is TRBV10-3 and J is TRBJ1-1; unclear D gene. This CDR3 has 14 residues. V was clipped by 6 bases and J by 0 bases, with 11 bases between them. Germline CDR1 and CDR2: ENHRY and SYGVKD. The CDR3 here is CAIRDKGLNTEAFF. The CDR3 DNA reads TGTGCCATCAGAGACAAGGGATTGAACACTGAAGCTTTCTTT.

The chain uses TRBV25-1 and TRBJ1-6; TRBD1 is a possible D gene (6 bases). The CDR3 is made up of 14 amino acids. Deletions cut 3 bases from V and 8 bases from J, with 11 bases between. The germline CDR1 and CDR2 sequences are MGHDK and SYGVNS. Here the CDR3 reads CASSDYRAHSPLHF. CDR3 in DNA: TGTGCCAGCAGTGACTACAGGGCCCATTCACCCCTCCACTTT.

The CDR3 loop reads CSVLTGGAGQPQHF. The CDR3 nucleotides are TGCAGCGTTCTTACAGGGGGCGCCGGTCAGCCCCAGCATTTT. The chain carries TRBV29-1 and TRBJ1-5; 9 positions match TRBD1. Trimming cost V 5 bases and J 6 bases; bases outside gene matches: 8. Germline V gives CDR1 SQVTM, CDR2 ANQGSEA. This CDR3 spans 14 amino acids.

CDR3 amino acids: CASSHSGIEAFF. The CDR3 DNA is TGTGCCAGCAGCCATTCCGGTATTGAAGCTTTCTTT. The chain combines TRBV3-1 (or the pseudogene TRBV3-2) with TRBJ1-1; D gene unclear. The V gene's germline CDR1 is LGHDT and CDR2 YNNKEL (reference sequence). This CDR3 is built from 12 residues. The V end lost 3 bases, the J end lost 7 bases, and 9 bases lay between the germline ends.

The J gene is TRBJ2-5, the V gene TRBV5-4; 7 bases are shared with TRBD1. Per the germline V gene, CDR1 is SGHNT and CDR2 is YYREEE (reference sequence). V lost 4 bases, J lost 5 bases, and 5 bases stayed unmatched. The CDR3 covers 13 residues. The CDR3 bases are TGTGCCAGCAGCGAGGGACAGTGGGAGACCCAGTACTTC. Amino acid sequence: CASSEGQWETQYF.

This clone was seen once. This sequence joins TRBV24-1 and TRBJ2-3, with D possibly called TRBD1 or TRBD2 (5 bases each). Germline CDR1 is KGHDR and CDR2 is SFDVKD. V gave up 3 bases and J gave up 6 bases, with 9 bases separating them. The length of the CDR3 is 13 residues. CDR3 nucleotides: TGTGCCACCAGTGATCTCAGGGAGGATACGCAGTATTTT. This translates into CATSDLREDTQYF.

The chain carries TRBV10-3 and TRBJ2-2, with 10 bases identical to TRBD2. The CDR3 sequence is 20 residues long. Trimming removed 9 bases from V and 3 bases from J; junction bases left unmatched: 22. Germline V gene sequence: CDR1 ENHRY, CDR2 SYGVKD. This CDR3 reads CAIFSPPAGTSDGYTGELFF. DNA for the CDR3: TGTGCCATATTCTCACCCCCGGCCGGGACTAGCGATGGTTACACCGGGGAGCTGTTTTTT.

A few counts support this clone. The chain carries TRBV5-1 and TRBJ2-7; no definite D call. Per the germline V gene, CDR1 is SGHRS and CDR2 is YFSETQ. This CDR3 has 13 residues. V dropped 3 bases and J dropped 0 bases, with 7 bases sitting between them. The CDR3 loop is CASSSSSSYEQYF. The DNA of the CDR3 is TGCGCCAGCAGCTCCTCGAGCTCCTACGAGCAGTACTTC.

This chain connects TRBV24-1 to TRBJ2-1; TRBD2 agrees at 13 bases. Per germline, CDR1 KGHDR and CDR2 SFDVKD. Trimming took 3 bases from V and 7 from J; bases not matched to a gene: 5. The CDR3 is 16 amino acids. CDR3 residues: CATSDIGTSGDNEQFF. The CDR3 nucleotides read TGTGCCACCAGTGATATAGGGACTAGCGGGGATAATGAGCAGTTCTTC.

The J gene is TRBJ2-7, the V gene TRBV28; D might be TRBD2 (6 bases). The germline V gene has CDR1 MDHEN and CDR2 SYDVKM. With 8 bases removed from V and 0 bases from J, the gap between germline ends came to 8 bases. The CDR3 is made up of 12 amino acids. The CDR3 sequence: CASVGSSYEQYF. Here the CDR3 DNA reads TGTGCCAGCGTCGGGAGCTCCTACGAGCAGTACTTC.

The chain is built from TRBV24-1 and TRBJ2-6; D gene unclear. The CDR3 sequence is 17 residues long. Germline-derived CDR1 and CDR2 are KGHDR and SFDVKD. V was shortened by 5 bases and J by 0 bases, with 13 bases between the two germline ends. CDR3 in amino acids: CATSAAGPFSGANVLTF. In DNA form, the CDR3 reads TGTGCCACCAGTGCCGCCGGTCCCTTCTCTGGGGCCAACGTCCTGACTTTC.

This clone was detected once. This chain joins TRBV6-5 and TRBJ2-4; D ambiguous. V dropped 6 bases and J dropped 10 bases, with 16 bases sitting between them. Germline CDR1 reads MNHEY; CDR2 reads SVGAGI. The length of the CDR3 is 13 residues. CDR3 in amino acids: CASRRFPSSIQYF. The CDR3 nucleotides are TGTGCCAGCAGGAGGTTCCCCTCTAGTATTCAGTACTTC.

The chain recombines TRBV5-1 with TRBJ2-7, with 7 bases matching TRBD1. The germline V gene has CDR1 SGHRS and CDR2 YFSETQ. The CDR3 has 14 residues. J lost 3 bases, V lost 1 base, and 4 bases had no gene match. The CDR3 DNA is TGCGCCAGCAGCTTGCGGGCAGGGGGCTACGAGCAGTACTTC. It encodes CASSLRAGGYEQYF.

The rearrangement uses TRBV19 and TRBJ2-5; the match to TRBD1 covers 8 bases. Germline trimming cut 9 bases from V and 2 bases from J; bases unmatched to any gene: 5. CDR1 is LNHDA, CDR2 SQIVND, per germline (reference sequence). The length of the CDR3 is 13 residues. The CDR3 is CASTRTGQETQYF. The CDR3 DNA reads as TGTGCCAGCACCCGGACAGGGCAAGAGACCCAGTACTTC.

The chain employs TRBV7-7 and TRBJ1-1; a possible D gene is TRBD1 (5 bases). The CDR3 runs to 13 residues. The germline CDR1 and CDR2 sequences are SSHAT and FNYEAQ (reference sequence). Trimming stripped 5 bases from V and 2 bases from J, with 9 bases between. The CDR3 spells CASSRDRNTEAFF. The CDR3 region has the DNA TGTGCCAGCAGCCGCGACAGAAACACTGAAGCTTTCTTT. Based on the CDR3 plus reference TRBV7-7 and TRBJ1-1, the full variable domain is GAGVSQSPRYKVTKRGQDVTLRCDPISSHATLYWYQQALGQGPEFLTYFNYEAQPDKSGLPSDRFSAERPEGSISTLTIQRTEQRDSAMYRCASSRDRNTEAFFGQGTRLTVV.

The chain has TRBV6-4 and TRBJ1-3; a possible D gene is TRBD1 (6 bases). Looked up from germline, CDR1 is MRHNA and CDR2 is SNTAGT. The V and J ends lost 10 bases and 7 bases respectively, with 17 bases between them. The CDR3 totals 13 residues. CDR3 protein: CANTGTPLNTIYF. The CDR3 nucleotides are TGTGCCAACACCGGGACACCACTTAACACCATATATTTT.

The V gene is TRBV2, the J gene TRBJ1-1, with 10 bases identical to TRBD1. V shed 6 bases and J 3 bases; nucleotides not matched to a gene: 7. Germline V gene lookup returns CDR1 SNHLY and CDR2 FYNNEI. The CDR3 totals 15 residues. The CDR3 loop reads CASRGGTGVYTEAFF. The CDR3 region has the DNA TGTGCCAGCAGAGGCGGGACAGGGGTATACACTGAAGCTTTCTTT.